Below are 29 T cell receptor beta chains sequenced from a single sample in a study of chemoradiotherapy in HPV16-positive cancers. Some clones are missing from TCRdb's copy, which holds only in-frame ones; the method was immunoSEQ multiplex PCR. The table shows approximately 20,000 clones, with about 90% occurring only once. The sample in question was blood, obtained from a patient who underwent chemoradiotherapy. These receptors all come from a human donor with HPV-associated anogenital cancer.

This clone was seen just once. The rearrangement uses TRBV27 and TRBJ2-3; TRBD2 aligns across 7 bases. CDR1 and CDR2 (germline): MNHEY, SMNVEV (reference sequence). V shed 6 bases, J shed 5 bases, and the junction held 8 bases outside the gene matches. This CDR3 has 14 amino acids. In DNA, the CDR3 is TGTGCCAGCAGGGTAGCGGGTAGTATAGATACGCAGTATTTT. Translation gives CASRVAGSIDTQYF.

This chain connects TRBV7-2 to TRBJ1-1; D unresolved. The CDR3 covers 16 residues. The germline CDR1 and CDR2 sequences are SGHTA and FQGNSA. Trimming took 5 bases from V and 1 from J, leaving 17 bases between them. CDR3 region: CASSPRSSQTNTEAFF. The CDR3 DNA reads as TGTGCCAGCAGCCCAAGATCCTCCCAGACGAACACTGAAGCTTTCTTT.

The chain employs TRBV28 and TRBJ2-7; D is undetermined. With 7 bases removed from V and 3 bases from J, the gap between germline ends came to 19 bases. Germline lookup yields CDR1 MDHEN and CDR2 SYDVKM. The CDR3 extends over 15 amino acids. For the CDR3, the DNA is TGTGCCAGCAAGGTGTCGAGGCCGTTCCACTACGAGCAGTACTTC. Protein product: CASKVSRPFHYEQYF.

This chain joins TRBV7-9 and TRBJ1-1; no reliable D call. The germline CDR1 and CDR2 sequences are SEHNR and FQNEAQ (reference sequence). V lost 5 bases to trimming and J lost 9 bases, with 19 bases between them. The CDR3 extends over 14 amino acids. CDR3 in DNA: TGTGCCAGCAGCGTTTTACAGAGAGGAACAAAAGCTTTCTTT. It encodes CASSVLQRGTKAFF.

The chain employs TRBV5-5 and TRBJ2-5; TRBD2 aligns across 10 bases. The CDR3 has 17 residues. Losses at the gene ends were 3 bases for V and 7 bases for J; bases not matched to a gene: 15. CDR1 SGHKS and CDR2 YYEKEE come from the germline V gene (reference sequence). CDR3 sequence reads: CASSSLAGATSRGTQYF. For the CDR3, the DNA is TGTGCCAGCAGCTCCCTAGCGGGGGCCACTTCCAGGGGGACCCAGTACTTC.

This chain joins TRBV6-6 and TRBJ2-5; no reliable D call. The CDR3 has 14 amino acids. CDR1 MNHNY and CDR2 SVGAGI come from the germline V gene (reference sequence). V was shortened by 4 bases and J by 1 base, with 10 bases between the two germline ends. The CDR3 here is CASSLGSAQETQYF. The CDR3 region has the DNA TGTGCCAGCAGTTTAGGGTCAGCCCAAGAGACCCAGTACTTC.

This clone is a singleton in its sample. The rearrangement uses TRBV9 and TRBJ2-3; TRBD2 matches at 8 bases. Trimming at V came to 0 bases and at J to 2 bases, leaving 8 bases not matched to a gene. This CDR3 has 17 amino acids. Germline V lookup: CDR1 SGDLS, CDR2 YYNGEE. The CDR3 loop reads CASSVAGLAGPTDTQYF. The CDR3 coding sequence is TGTGCCAGCAGCGTAGCAGGTCTAGCGGGCCCCACAGATACGCAGTATTTT.

The rearrangement uses TRBV29-1 and TRBJ2-5, with D hard to call. Gene TRBJ2-7 matches the end of the DNA better, so the J call may be wrong. The CDR3 totals 12 residues. CDR1 SQVTM and CDR2 ANQGSEA come from the germline V gene. DNA for the CDR3: TGCAGCGCCTCGGCGTCTCCCTACGAGCAGTACTTC. This translates into CSASASPYEQYF.

This clone was seen once. The chain joins TRBV7-2 to TRBJ1-1; D possibly corresponds to TRBD1 (6 bases). Germline assignment: CDR1 SGHTA and CDR2 FQGNSA. The CDR3 extends over 16 amino acids. With 6 bases removed from V and 1 base from J, the gap between germline ends came to 18 bases. The CDR3 DNA is TGTGCCAGCAGACTACTGCCAGGGGCTCGGAACACTGAAGCTTTCTTT. Its protein product is CASRLLPGARNTEAFF. The variable domain in full, completed from reference TRBV7-2 and TRBJ1-1, reads GAGVSQSPSNKVTEKGKDVELRCDPISGHTALYWYRQSLGQGLEFLIYFQGNSAPDKSGLPSDRFSAERTGGSVSTLTIQRTQQEDSAVYLCASRLLPGARNTEAFFGQGTRLTVV.

The chain carries TRBV25-1 and TRBJ2-3; the D gene is possibly TRBD2 (6 bases). Per the germline V gene, CDR1 is MGHDK and CDR2 is SYGVNS. There are 14 residues in the CDR3. The ends were cut back, 1 base at V and 6 bases at J, with 11 bases in the middle. The CDR3 sequence: CASSESGGTDTQYF. The CDR3, as DNA: TGTGCCAGCAGTGAATCTGGAGGGACGGATACGCAGTATTTT.

This clone was seen only a few times. The chain employs TRBV15 and TRBJ2-3, with D possibly matching TRBD1 (6 bases). CDR1 is LNHNV and CDR2 is YYDKDF in the germline V gene (reference sequence). V shed 3 bases and J shed 0 bases, with 7 bases lying between them. The CDR3 runs 14 residues. CDR3 nucleotide sequence: TGTGCCACCAGCAGGACAGGAAGCACAGATACGCAGTATTTT. It yields the protein CATSRTGSTDTQYF.

The chain is built from TRBV19 and TRBJ1-5; 7 bases map to TRBD1. CDR1 and CDR2 (germline): LNHDA, SQIVND (reference sequence). V gave up 6 bases and J gave up 6 bases; unmatched junction bases: 8. The CDR3 length is 14 residues. The CDR3 nucleotides read TGTGCCAGTAGCAAGACAGGGATTAGTCAGCCCCAGCATTTT. Protein product: CASSKTGISQPQHF.

V gene TRBV29-1 combines with J gene TRBJ2-3, with unresolved D. The germline CDR1 and CDR2 sequences are SQVTM and ANQGSEA. V was clipped by 7 bases and J by 2 bases, with 4 bases between them. CDR3 size: 10 residues. CDR3 loop: CSGFTDTQYF. CDR3 sequence (DNA): TGCAGCGGGTTCACAGATACGCAGTATTTT.

The chain links TRBV4-3 to TRBJ2-1, with D maybe TRBD2 (5 bases). The CDR3 totals 14 residues. V was trimmed by 0 bases and J by 7 bases, leaving 10 bases between them. Germline-derived CDR1 and CDR2 are LGHNA and YSLEER. CDR3 sequence: CASSQDTSGNEQFF. CDR3 DNA: TGCGCCAGCAGCCAAGACACCTCGGGAAATGAGCAGTTCTTC.

V and J are TRBV7-2 and TRBJ2-2; 7 nucleotides match TRBD2. The CDR3 sequence is 14 residues long. J lost 6 bases, V lost 10 bases, and 11 bases had no gene match. The V gene's germline CDR1 is SGHTA and CDR2 FQGNSA. The CDR3 DNA sequence: TGTGCCACGCGGGGGACGATGCGGGCCGGGGAGCTGTTTTTT. This codes for CATRGTMRAGELFF.

This rearrangement joins TRBV7-9 to TRBJ1-6; TRBD1 aligns across 8 bases. Trimming removed 5 bases from V and 10 bases from J; junction bases left unmatched: 10. CDR1 is SEHNR and CDR2 is FQNEAQ in the germline V gene (reference sequence). The CDR3 is 15 amino acids. The CDR3 is CASSPQRQGNSPLHF. CDR3 in DNA: TGTGCCAGCAGCCCGCAAAGACAGGGGAACTCACCCCTCCACTTT.

This CDR3 reads CASSWGTSDDEQFF. CDR3 nucleotides: TGTGCCAGCAGCTGGGGGACTAGCGACGATGAGCAGTTCTTC. The chain links TRBV5-4 to TRBJ2-1; 10 nucleotides line up with TRBD2. Losses at the gene ends were 3 bases for V and 8 bases for J; bases not matched to a gene: 5. The CDR3 loop spans 14 amino acids. The germline CDR1 and CDR2 sequences are SGHNT and YYREEE (reference sequence).

The CDR3 spells CASTPSGRTPNQPQHF. The CDR3 coding sequence is TGTGCCAGTACCCCTTCGGGCAGAACTCCAAATCAGCCCCAGCATTTT. This chain uses TRBV19 with TRBJ1-5; no firm D call. Trimming stripped 7 bases from V and 4 bases from J, with 20 bases between. CDR3 length equals 16 residues. Germline loops: CDR1 LNHDA, CDR2 SQIVND (reference sequence).

The chain uses TRBV7-7 and TRBJ2-5, with 7 bases that match TRBD2. CDR1 is SSHAT, CDR2 FNYEAQ, per germline (reference sequence). The CDR3 contains 14 residues. The V segment lost 4 bases and the J segment 5 bases; nucleotides outside the gene matches: 7. The CDR3 loop is CASSSNPGGETQYF. The CDR3 DNA reads TGTGCCAGCAGCTCAAACCCCGGGGGGGAGACCCAGTACTTC.

The chain carries TRBV11-3 and TRBJ2-5; unclear D gene. The CDR3 has 12 residues. Trimming took 2 bases from V and 2 from J, leaving 3 bases between them. Germline loops: CDR1 SGHNT, CDR2 YENEEA. The CDR3 nucleotides are TGTGCCAGCAGCTTAAATCAAGAGACCCAGTACTTC. It codes for CASSLNQETQYF.

The rearrangement joins TRBV19 to TRBJ2-5, with 10 nucleotides matching TRBD1. Germline trimming cut 7 bases from V and 11 bases from J; bases unmatched to any gene: 13. Germline V lookup: CDR1 LNHDA, CDR2 SQIVND (reference sequence). CDR3 length: 14 residues. The CDR3 protein is CASKPGQGTWEQYF. The CDR3 DNA reads TGTGCCAGTAAACCGGGACAGGGGACTTGGGAGCAGTACTTC.

This clone was seen once. The CDR3 DNA follows: TGTGCCAGCAGCTCGACTAGCGGTTGGCGAGAGACCCAGTACTTC. Its translation: CASSSTSGWRETQYF. The chain is built from TRBV7-9 and TRBJ2-5; 9 positions match TRBD2. The CDR3 extends over 15 amino acids. V gave up 4 bases and J gave up 4 bases; unmatched junction bases: 7. CDR1 and CDR2 (germline): SEHNR, FQNEAQ (reference sequence).

CDR3 nucleotides: TGTGCCAGCAGTTACGCAAAAGGGGGGTCCGGCTATGGCTACACCTTC. Encoded protein: CASSYAKGGSGYGYTF. The rearrangement links TRBV6-5 to TRBJ1-2; D perhaps matches TRBD1 (6 bases). V gave up 2 bases and J gave up 4 bases, with 17 bases separating them. The CDR3 totals 16 residues. CDR1 and CDR2 from the germline V gene are MNHEY and SVGAGI.

This chain joins TRBV11-3 and TRBJ2-3; D ambiguous. The CDR3 runs 12 residues. The germline gives CDR1 SGHNT, CDR2 YENEEA. V lost 4 bases and J lost 6, with 8 bases in between. The CDR3 reads CASSSVGDTQYF. Here the CDR3 DNA reads TGTGCCAGCAGCTCTGTGGGGGATACGCAGTATTTT.

In regard to this clone: The junction shows a germline mismatch at one end, possibly a read error. This chain links TRBV9 with TRBJ2-3; D is unclear. The germline CDR1 and CDR2 sequences are SGDLS and YYNGEE. The CDR3 sequence is 15 residues long. The chain's CDR3 is CANSVGTTSTDTQYF. CDR3 nucleotide sequence: TGTGCCAACAGCGTAGGAACTACCTCCACAGATACGCAGTATTTT.

The V and J genes are TRBV4-3 and TRBJ2-1; D call uncertain. V was trimmed by 2 bases and J by 7 bases, leaving 15 bases between them. The germline CDR1 and CDR2 sequences are LGHNA and YSLEER. The CDR3 runs to 15 residues. The CDR3 spells CASSQLDSRANEQFF. CDR3 sequence (DNA): TGCGCCAGCAGCCAACTAGATTCTCGGGCGAATGAGCAGTTCTTC.

The genes are TRBV5-4 and TRBJ2-1; either TRBD1 or TRBD2 may fit D (5 bases each). The CDR3 runs 16 residues. Trimming pared 0 bases from V and 6 bases from J, leaving 16 bases between. Germline assignment: CDR1 SGHNT and CDR2 YYREEE (reference sequence). This CDR3 reads CASSLGTPGAGNEQFF. In DNA, the CDR3 is TGTGCCAGCAGCTTGGGGACCCCCGGGGCGGGCAATGAGCAGTTCTTC.

This sequence joins TRBV2 and TRBJ1-2; 8 bases fit TRBD1. There are 15 residues in the CDR3. J gave up 0 bases and V 7 bases, and 7 bases lay outside the gene matches. The V gene's germline CDR1 is SNHLY and CDR2 FYNNEI. The CDR3 nucleotides read TGTGCCAGCACCTCCGGGACAGGTGCTAACTATGGCTACACCTTC. Translated, it gives CASTSGTGANYGYTF.

The chain links TRBV28 to TRBJ2-2; weak D call: TRBD2 (7 bases). Between the trimmed V and J ends, which lost 2 bases and 7 bases, there was a span of 14 bases. There are 15 residues in the CDR3. Germline loops: CDR1 MDHEN, CDR2 SYDVKM. The CDR3 nucleotides read TGTGCCAGCAGTTTAGGGGGGGCGCGGATCGGGGAGCTGTTTTTT. Encoded protein: CASSLGGARIGELFF.